Below, 16 T cell receptor beta chains from the same sample are listed, as sequenced in a study of technical replicates of blood from four donors (dated by TCRdb to about 2017). The library was prepared using the immunoSEQ multiplex PCR assay. Imported from immuneACCESS, the table was reduced by TCRdb to in-frame sequences with V and J called. These copies leave out some clones; in studies compared against another copy, an unresolved V gene accounts for under half, and the cause of the remainder is not known. Present in this sample are approximately 45,000 clones, around 97% of which were seen just once. Around 0.35% of the sample rests with the top ten. The source material was T cells isolated from PBMCs. Every receptor here comes from a human donor in good health.

V usage is TRBV29-1 and J usage is TRBJ1-2, with 9 positions matching TRBD1. The J segment lost 7 bases and the V segment lost 3 bases, leaving 9 bases of the junction unmatched. The CDR3 contains 14 residues. Germline-derived CDR1 and CDR2 are SQVTM and ANQGSEA. CDR3 sequence: CSVERGQGEGGYTF. DNA for the CDR3: TGCAGCGTTGAGCGGGGACAGGGTGAAGGTGGCTACACCTTC.

The chain combines TRBV9 with TRBJ2-3, with 8 bases lining up with TRBD2. The CDR3 has 15 residues. Germline CDR1 reads SGDLS; CDR2 reads YYNGEE. V lost 2 bases and J lost 3; bases outside the gene matches: 5. The CDR3 sequence is CASSVTAGETDTQYF. In DNA, the CDR3 is TGTGCCAGCAGCGTTACAGCGGGAGAGACAGATACGCAGTATTTT.

The genes are TRBV29-1 and TRBJ2-7, with TRBD2 identical over 10 bases. Germline V gene lookup returns CDR1 SQVTM and CDR2 ANQGSEA. V was pared by 4 bases and J by 0 bases, with 3 bases of the junction left unmatched. The CDR3 loop spans 14 amino acids. The CDR3 loop is CSVAPSGSSYEQYF. In nucleotides, the CDR3 is TGCAGCGTTGCGCCTAGCGGGAGCTCCTACGAGCAGTACTTC.

The chain combines TRBV25-1 with TRBJ2-1, with D perhaps TRBD1 (5 bases). There are 12 residues in the CDR3. Trimming pared 6 bases from V and 7 bases from J, leaving 10 bases between. The germline gives CDR1 MGHDK, CDR2 SYGVNS. Here the CDR3 reads CASRARENEQFF. In nucleotides, the CDR3 is TGTGCCAGCAGAGCCAGGGAAAATGAGCAGTTCTTC.

V is TRBV7-9 and J is TRBJ1-4; the D gene is possibly TRBD1 (5 bases). Trimming cost V 2 bases and J 0 bases, with 7 bases left between them. The CDR3 extends over 15 amino acids. The germline CDR1 and CDR2 sequences are SEHNR and FQNEAQ (reference sequence). The CDR3 nucleotides are TGTGCCAGCAGCTTAAGGACAACAACTAATGAAAAACTGTTTTTT. It translates to CASSLRTTTNEKLFF.

The J gene is TRBJ2-3, the V gene TRBV5-6; a weak D match, TRBD2 (5 bases). In germline, CDR1 is SGHDT, CDR2 YYEEEE. The CDR3 runs 14 residues. V lost 2 bases, J lost 2 bases, and 9 bases lay in between. In DNA form, the CDR3 reads TGTGCCAGCAGCTTCCCGGGATACACAGATACGCAGTATTTT. Translation gives CASSFPGYTDTQYF. The entire variable domain, with the rest obtained from reference TRBV5-6 and TRBJ2-3, is as follows: DAGVTQSPTHLIKTRGQQVTLRCSPKSGHDTVSWYQQALGQGPQFIFQYYEEEERQRGNFPDRFSGHQFPNYSSELNVNALLLGDSALYLCASSFPGYTDTQYFGPGTRLTVL.

The CDR3 DNA follows: TGTGCCAGCAGCTTAGGCGAATTTCACGCTTTCTTT. Its translation is CASSLGEFHAFF. This chain connects TRBV11-3 to TRBJ1-1; no clear D gene. CDR1 is SGHNT and CDR2 is YENEEA in the germline V gene. Deletions cut 1 base from V and 11 bases from J, with 11 bases between. This CDR3 region has 12 residues.

This chain links TRBV28 with TRBJ1-1; no definite D call. Germline V gene data show CDR1 as MDHEN and CDR2 as SYDVKM. Trimming stripped 4 bases from V and 1 base from J, with 10 bases between. This CDR3 is 14 amino acids long. The CDR3 bases are TGTGCCAGCAGTTCCGAATACGGGAACACTGAAGCTTTCTTT. It specifies CASSSEYGNTEAFF.

The chain is built from TRBV5-1 and TRBJ2-1; D uncertain. This CDR3 has 14 residues. The V gene's germline CDR1 is SGHRS and CDR2 YFSETQ. V was pared by 4 bases and J by 0 bases, with 8 bases between. The CDR3 spells CASSPVSSYNEQFF. For the CDR3, the DNA is TGCGCCAGCAGCCCGGTTAGCTCCTACAATGAGCAGTTCTTC.

The gene calls are TRBV18 and TRBJ1-1; TRBD1 might be the D (6 bases). CDR3 length equals 15 residues. The germline V gene encodes CDR1 KGHSH and CDR2 LQKENI. V was shortened by 0 bases and J by 2 bases, with 10 bases between the two germline ends. The CDR3 sequence: CASSPPGTLNTEAFF. The CDR3 bases are TGTGCCAGCTCACCACCCGGGACACTTAACACTGAAGCTTTCTTT.

The chain joins TRBV9 to TRBJ2-3; D unresolved. CDR3 length: 15 amino acids. V was clipped by 1 base and J by 2 bases, with 11 bases between them. Germline CDR1 is SGDLS and CDR2 is YYNGEE. The CDR3 region has the DNA TGTGCCAGCAGCGTACAGGCCGCCCTCACAGATACGCAGTATTTT. Translating gives CASSVQAALTDTQYF.

The chain has TRBV18 and TRBJ2-4; 8 positions match TRBD1. CDR3 length: 15 residues. Trimming at V came to 3 bases and at J to 0 bases, leaving 1 base not matched to a gene. CDR1 is KGHSH and CDR2 is LQKENI in the germline V gene. CDR3 region: CASSPQGAAKNIQYF. Here the CDR3 DNA reads TGTGCCAGCTCACCCCAGGGGGCAGCCAAAAACATTCAGTACTTC. Variable domain in full (rest from reference TRBV18 and TRBJ2-4): NAGVMQNPRHLVRRRGQEARLRCSPMKGHSHVYWYRQLPEEGLKFMVYLQKENIIDESGMPKERFSAEFPKEGPSILRIQQVVRGDSAAYFCASSPQGAAKNIQYFGAGTRLSVL.

The chain links TRBV9 to TRBJ2-1; D unresolved. The CDR3 length is 12 residues. Trimming shortened V by 3 bases and J by 6 bases, and 7 bases separated the two germline ends. From germline, CDR1 is SGDLS and CDR2 YYNGEE. This CDR3 is CASSGRFNEQFF. In nucleotides, the CDR3 is TGTGCCAGCAGCGGGAGATTCAATGAGCAGTTCTTC.

V gene TRBV7-9 combines with J gene TRBJ2-7, with D perhaps TRBD2 (6 bases). The CDR3 contains 16 residues. Germline CDR1 and CDR2: SEHNR and FQNEAQ (reference sequence). Trimming pared 0 bases from V and 7 bases from J, leaving 19 bases between. This CDR3 reads CASSLAGGGTEREQYF. The CDR3 nucleotides read TGTGCCAGCAGCTTAGCCGGGGGTGGGACGGAGAGAGAGCAGTACTTC.

The CDR3 DNA reads as TGTGCCAGCTCACCGACGGACAGGGGAGAGCAGTACTTC. Its translation is CASSPTDRGEQYF. The chain employs TRBV18 and TRBJ2-7; 9 nucleotides line up with TRBD1. This CDR3 is built from 13 residues. V lost 3 bases, J lost 7 bases, and 4 bases stayed unmatched. Germline V gene lookup returns CDR1 KGHSH and CDR2 LQKENI.

This rearrangement joins TRBV18 to TRBJ1-4; 7 bases are a match to TRBD1. With V trimmed by 1 base and J by 6 bases, 2 bases remained unmatched. CDR1 is KGHSH and CDR2 is LQKENI in the germline V gene. This CDR3 has 14 residues. The DNA for the CDR3 is TGTGCCAGCTCACCACGGGACAGCCATGAAAAACTGTTTTTT. It yields the protein CASSPRDSHEKLFF.